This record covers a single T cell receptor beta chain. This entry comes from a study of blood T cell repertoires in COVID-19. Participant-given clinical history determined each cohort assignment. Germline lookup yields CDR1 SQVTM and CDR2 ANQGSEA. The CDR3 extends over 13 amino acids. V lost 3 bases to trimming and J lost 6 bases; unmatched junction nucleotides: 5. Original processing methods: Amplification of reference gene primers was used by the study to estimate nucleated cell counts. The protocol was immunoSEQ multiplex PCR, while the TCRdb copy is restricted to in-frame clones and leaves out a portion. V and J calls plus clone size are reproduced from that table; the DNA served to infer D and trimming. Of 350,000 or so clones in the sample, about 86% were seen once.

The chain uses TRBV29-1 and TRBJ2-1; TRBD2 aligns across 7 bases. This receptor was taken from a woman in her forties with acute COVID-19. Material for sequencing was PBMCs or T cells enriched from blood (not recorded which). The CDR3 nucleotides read TGCAGCGTTGAGACTAGCATAGTCAATGAGCAGTTCTTC. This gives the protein CSVETSIVNEQFF.